Here is one T cell receptor beta chain with its context. Its target is not known. This entry comes from a study of glioma-infiltrating T cells. Study outcomes and limitations: Gliomas, especially low-grade, showed above-expected tissue-blood divergence; non-neoplastic patients showed below. Shared blood CDR3 signature motifs marked patients with low tissue-blood divergence.

Using RNA template, CDR3s of TCR alpha and beta were amplified with iRepertoire arm-PCR. TCRdb redid the calling of the multiplex PCR reads with MiXCR, one entry per CDR3 protein. The data hold more than 300,000 distinct CDR3 sequences, with roughly two fifths observed a single time. Germline CDR1 and CDR2: LNHDA and SQIVND (reference sequence). CDR3 length: 14 amino acids. V lost 2 bases, J lost 3 bases, and 1 base stayed unmatched. The V and J genes are TRBV19 and TRBJ2-7; TRBD2 matches at 10 bases. The source is a human donor with low-grade glioma or glioblastoma, undergoing nonglioma brain surgery, or in good health (not recorded which). The specimen was glioma tissue, nonneoplastic brain tissue, or PBMCs (not recorded which). CDR3 amino acids: CASSIRLAGYEQYF. For the CDR3, the DNA is TGTGCCAGTAGTATACGACTAGCGGGCTACGAGCAGTACTTC.